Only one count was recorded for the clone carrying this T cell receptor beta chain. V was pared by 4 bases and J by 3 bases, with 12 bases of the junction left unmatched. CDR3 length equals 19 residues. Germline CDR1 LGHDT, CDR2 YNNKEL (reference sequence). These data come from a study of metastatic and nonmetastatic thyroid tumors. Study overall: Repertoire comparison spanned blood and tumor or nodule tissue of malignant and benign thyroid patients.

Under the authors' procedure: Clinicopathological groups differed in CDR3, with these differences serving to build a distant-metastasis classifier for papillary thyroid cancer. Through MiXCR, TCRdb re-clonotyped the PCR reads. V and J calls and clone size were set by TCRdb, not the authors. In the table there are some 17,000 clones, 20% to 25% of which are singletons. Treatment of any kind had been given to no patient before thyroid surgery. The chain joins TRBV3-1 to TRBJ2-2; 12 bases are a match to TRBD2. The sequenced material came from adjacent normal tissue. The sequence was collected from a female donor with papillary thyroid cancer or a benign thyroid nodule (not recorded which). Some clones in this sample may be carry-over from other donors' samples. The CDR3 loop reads CASSPPGLAGTSYTGELFF. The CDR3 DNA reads TGTGCCAGCAGCCCGCCCGGACTAGCGGGAACTTCTTACACCGGGGAGCTGTTTTTT.